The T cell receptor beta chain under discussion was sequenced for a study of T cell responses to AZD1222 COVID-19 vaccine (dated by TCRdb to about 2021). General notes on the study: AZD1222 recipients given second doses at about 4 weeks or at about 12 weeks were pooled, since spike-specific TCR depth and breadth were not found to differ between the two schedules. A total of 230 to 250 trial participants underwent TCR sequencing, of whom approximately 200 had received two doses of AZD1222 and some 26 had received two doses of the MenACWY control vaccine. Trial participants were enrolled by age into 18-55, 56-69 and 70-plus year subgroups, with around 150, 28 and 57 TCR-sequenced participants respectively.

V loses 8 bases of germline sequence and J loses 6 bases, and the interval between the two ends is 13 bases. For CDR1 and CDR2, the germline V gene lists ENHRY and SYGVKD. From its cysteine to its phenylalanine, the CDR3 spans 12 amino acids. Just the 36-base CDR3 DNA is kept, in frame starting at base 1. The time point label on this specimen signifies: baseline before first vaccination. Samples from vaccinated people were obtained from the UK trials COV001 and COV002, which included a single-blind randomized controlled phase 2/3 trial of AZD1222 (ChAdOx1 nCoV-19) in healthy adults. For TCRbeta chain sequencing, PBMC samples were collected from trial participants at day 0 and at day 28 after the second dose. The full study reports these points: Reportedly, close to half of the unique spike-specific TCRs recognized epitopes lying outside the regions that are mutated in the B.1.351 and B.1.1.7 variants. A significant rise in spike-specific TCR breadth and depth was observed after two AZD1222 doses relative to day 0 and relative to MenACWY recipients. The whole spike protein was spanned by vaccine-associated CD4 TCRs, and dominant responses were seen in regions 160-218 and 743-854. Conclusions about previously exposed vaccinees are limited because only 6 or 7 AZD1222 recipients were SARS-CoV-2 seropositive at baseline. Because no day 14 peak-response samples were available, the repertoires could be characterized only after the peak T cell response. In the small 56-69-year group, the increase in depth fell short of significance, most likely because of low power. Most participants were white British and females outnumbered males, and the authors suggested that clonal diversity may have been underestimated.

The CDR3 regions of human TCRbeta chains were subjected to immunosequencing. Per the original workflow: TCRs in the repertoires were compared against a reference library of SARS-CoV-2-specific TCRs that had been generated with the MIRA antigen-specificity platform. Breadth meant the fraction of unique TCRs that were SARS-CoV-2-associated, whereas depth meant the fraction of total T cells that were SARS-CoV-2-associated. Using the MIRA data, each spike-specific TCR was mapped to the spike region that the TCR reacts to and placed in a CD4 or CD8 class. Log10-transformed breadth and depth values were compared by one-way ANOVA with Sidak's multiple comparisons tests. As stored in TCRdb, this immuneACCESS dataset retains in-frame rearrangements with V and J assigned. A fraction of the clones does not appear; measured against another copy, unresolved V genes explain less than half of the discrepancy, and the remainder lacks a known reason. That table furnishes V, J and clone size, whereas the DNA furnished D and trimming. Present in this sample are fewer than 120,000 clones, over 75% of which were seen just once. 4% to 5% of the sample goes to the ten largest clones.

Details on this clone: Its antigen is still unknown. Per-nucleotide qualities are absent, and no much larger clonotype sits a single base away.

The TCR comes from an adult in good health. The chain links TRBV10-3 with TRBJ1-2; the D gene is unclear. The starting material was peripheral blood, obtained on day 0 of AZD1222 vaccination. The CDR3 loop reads CAIGSQRHGYTF. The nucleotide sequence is TGTGCCATCGGGTCGCAGAGACATGGCTACACCTTC.